This T cell receptor beta chain was sequenced for a study of identical twins. TCRdb reprocessed the 5' RACE reads with MiXCR, giving one entry per CDR3 protein. Of 210,000 or so distinct CDR3 sequences in the sample, about 15% are singletons; the top ten hold 35% to 45%. This clonotype was seen a handful of times. CDR1 is SNHLY and CDR2 is FYNNEI in the germline V gene. The CDR3 is made up of 12 amino acids. V shed 8 bases and J 3 bases; nucleotides not matched to a gene: 3. These data were likewise used in another study, on T cells expressing NK-cell markers. Per that paper: One of eight sequenced donors was HCMV-seronegative; the other seven were seropositive.

J is TRBJ1-1 and V is TRBV2; TRBD1 matches at 7 bases. The sample was CD8+ T cells sorted from blood. This TCR was recovered from a woman under 30 in good health. CDR3 in amino acids: CASDQGDTEAFF. The CDR3 DNA sequence: TGTGCCAGCGACCAGGGGGACACTGAAGCTTTCTTT.